The next 29 T cell receptor beta chains were all read from a single sample in a study of T-cell memory formation after mild COVID-19. Each CDR3 protein gets one entry after TCRdb re-called the 5' RACE reads with MiXCR. The sample holds about 15,000 distinct CDR3 sequences, over 20% seen once. Input material: PBMCs or a T cell subset sorted from them (not recorded which). The receptors here all came from a young man who had mild COVID-19 (a few samples of this study predate the infection). Cell type and time point are not known.

The chain uses TRBV5-1 and TRBJ2-7; D not resolved. The length of the CDR3 is 14 residues. V was trimmed by 1 base and J by 6 bases, leaving 14 bases between them. Germline V CDR1 and CDR2: SGHRS, YFSETQ. The CDR3 is CASSLIVGYGEQYF. CDR3 sequence (DNA): TGCGCCAGCAGCTTGATAGTAGGATACGGCGAGCAGTACTTC.

This clonotype was recorded at least ten times. The chain carries TRBV5-6 and TRBJ1-4; no clear D gene. The ends were cut back, 0 bases at V and 8 bases at J, with 14 bases in the middle. The CDR3 is made up of 15 amino acids. The V gene's germline CDR1 is SGHDT and CDR2 YYEEEE. CDR3 sequence (DNA): TGTGCCAGCAGCTTGGTGGAGTCTGTAGACGAAAAACTGTTTTTT. Translation: CASSLVESVDEKLFF.

In its sample, this clonotype was seen a few times. The rearrangement joins TRBV7-9 to TRBJ1-2; no clear D. CDR1 is SEHNR and CDR2 is FQNEAQ in the germline V gene (reference sequence). The CDR3 sequence is 13 residues long. The germline V and J ends were trimmed by 2 bases and 5 bases, with 9 bases remaining between them. The CDR3 is CASSLWAEYGYTF. CDR3 in DNA: TGTGCCAGCAGCTTATGGGCAGAGTATGGCTACACCTTC.

The gene calls are TRBV2 and TRBJ2-3; D not resolved. V dropped 8 bases and J dropped 5 bases, with 8 bases sitting between them. This CDR3 is 11 amino acids long. CDR1 and CDR2 from the germline V gene are SNHLY and FYNNEI. CDR3 protein: CASLGIDTQYF. CDR3 coding DNA: TGTGCCAGCCTGGGGATAGATACGCAGTATTTT. Together with reference TRBV2 and TRBJ2-3, the CDR3 gives the full variable domain: EPEVTQTPSHQVTQMGQEVILRCVPISNHLYFYWYRQILGQKVEFLVSFYNNEISEKSEIFDDQFSVERPDGSNFTLKIRSTKLEDSAMYFCASLGIDTQYFGPGTRLTVL.

This clonotype was seen a single time. The chain uses TRBV3-1 and TRBJ2-7; maybe TRBD1 (6 bases). The CDR3 extends over 13 amino acids. CDR1 is LGHDT and CDR2 is YNNKEL in the germline V gene (reference sequence). With 4 bases removed from V and 4 bases from J, the gap between germline ends came to 11 bases. The CDR3 region is CASSPDRRYEQYF. The CDR3 DNA is TGTGCCAGCAGCCCGGACAGACGGTACGAGCAGTACTTC.

This clonotype has at least ten counts. The J gene is TRBJ2-2, the V gene TRBV7-2; tentatively, D is TRBD1 or TRBD2 (5 bases each). The germline V and J ends were trimmed by 8 bases and 7 bases, with 26 bases remaining between them. CDR1 and CDR2 from the germline V gene are SGHTA and FQGNSA. The CDR3 consists of 17 residues. This chain's CDR3 is CASSLWAWGKWGGELFF. For the CDR3, the DNA is TGTGCCAGCTCCCTTTGGGCCTGGGGGAAGTGGGGCGGGGAGCTGTTTTTT.

The rearrangement uses TRBV5-1 and TRBJ2-2, with D tentatively TRBD1 (5 bases). The CDR3 length is 16 residues. Germline assignment: CDR1 SGHRS and CDR2 YFSETQ. V gave up 4 bases and J gave up 4 bases, with 17 bases separating them. The CDR3 region is CASSQEDSDLTGELFF. The CDR3 coding sequence is TGCGCCAGCAGCCAAGAAGACAGTGACCTCACCGGGGAGCTGTTTTTT.

The chain carries TRBV5-4 and TRBJ1-6; D perhaps matches TRBD1 (5 bases). The CDR3 spans 14 residues. CDR1 and CDR2 from the germline V gene are SGHNT and YYREEE (reference sequence). The V and J ends lost 4 bases and 13 bases respectively, with 18 bases between them. The CDR3 here is CASSPRRGSSPLHF. CDR3 in DNA: TGTGCCAGCAGCCCCCGGCGGGGGTCGTCCCCCCTCCACTTT.

This clonotype is judged medium-sized. This chain links TRBV4-1 with TRBJ1-4; D call uncertain. Germline V gene lookup returns CDR1 MGHRA and CDR2 YSYEKL. The CDR3 has 13 amino acids. V dropped 7 bases and J dropped 6 bases, with 12 bases sitting between them. The CDR3 here is CASTGRRHEKLFF. The CDR3 DNA reads as TGCGCCAGCACAGGACGACGGCATGAAAAACTGTTTTTT.

The J gene is TRBJ2-5, the V gene TRBV11-2; D gene unclear. V dropped 5 bases and J dropped 4 bases, with 20 bases sitting between them. This CDR3 spans 16 amino acids. Germline-derived CDR1 and CDR2 are SGHAT and FQNNGV. CDR3 sequence (DNA): TGTGCCAGCAGCGTAACTCCCCTCCGCAACCGAGAGACCCAGTACTTC. It is translated as CASSVTPLRNRETQYF.

The chain uses TRBV7-3 and TRBJ1-2; TRBD1 matches 9 bases. The CDR3 has 16 residues. Trimming removed 5 bases from V and 7 bases from J; junction bases left unmatched: 14. Germline V lookup: CDR1 SGHTA, CDR2 FQGTGA. The CDR3 is CASSAPHGQGISGYTF. The CDR3 nucleotides are TGTGCCAGCAGCGCCCCACATGGACAGGGGATCAGTGGCTACACCTTC.

The rearrangement links TRBV5-1 to TRBJ1-2, with 7 bases lining up with TRBD1. V dropped 3 bases and J dropped 4; count of bases not matched to a gene: 9. The germline CDR1 and CDR2 sequences are SGHRS and YFSETQ. The CDR3 sequence is 15 residues long. The CDR3, as DNA: TGCGCCAGCAGCTGGATACAGGGGACCCTCTATGGCTACACCTTC. Its protein is CASSWIQGTLYGYTF.

This clonotype has ten or more counts. The V and J genes are TRBV20-1 and TRBJ1-2, with 10 bases lining up with TRBD1. The CDR3 is 21 amino acids. Germline V CDR1 and CDR2: DFQATT, SNEGSKA (reference sequence). Germline trimming cut 1 base from V and 0 bases from J; bases unmatched to any gene: 20. CDR3 sequence (DNA): TGCAGTGCTAGAGGGATTTTGGGACAGGGGACCTTAACCTTTTCTAACTATGGCTACACCTTC. It specifies CSARGILGQGTLTFSNYGYTF.

The chain combines TRBV9 with TRBJ2-3; TRBD2 agrees at 7 bases. Germline loops: CDR1 SGDLS, CDR2 YYNGEE. This CDR3 has 16 amino acids. J was trimmed by 1 base and V by 0 bases; bases with no gene match: 5. The DNA for the CDR3 is TGTGCCAGCAGCGTAGATGGCGGGGGAGGCACAGATACGCAGTATTTT. Protein: CASSVDGGGGTDTQYF.

This clonotype was detected ten times or more. This chain joins TRBV7-3 and TRBJ2-2; D uncertain. CDR3 length equals 16 residues. The V end lost 2 bases, the J end lost 7 bases, and 17 bases lay between the germline ends. CDR1 is SGHTA, CDR2 FQGTGA, per germline. The CDR3 loop is CASSLVSWQLGGELFF. The CDR3 DNA follows: TGTGCCAGCAGCTTAGTATCATGGCAATTGGGCGGGGAGCTGTTTTTT.

This clonotype was seen more than once but under ten times. The J gene is TRBJ2-7, the V gene TRBV19; 7 nucleotides align to TRBD1. The CDR3 consists of 15 residues. Germline CDR1 is LNHDA and CDR2 is SQIVND (reference sequence). V was clipped by 4 bases and J by 2 bases; unmatched bases: 8. In DNA, the CDR3 is TGTGCCAGTAGTACACTATCCGGGACAGCCTACGAGCAGTACTTC. It yields the protein CASSTLSGTAYEQYF.

This clonotype was seen repeatedly, ten times or more. The rearrangement uses TRBV10-2 and TRBJ1-2, with no clear D. Germline assignment: CDR1 WSHSY and CDR2 SAAADI. CDR3 length: 12 amino acids. V was clipped by 3 bases and J by 6 bases, with 8 bases between them. CDR3 bases: TGCGCCAGCAGTGAATCGGGTCATGGCTACACCTTC. The encoded protein is CASSESGHGYTF.

This clonotype was recorded at least ten times. The gene calls are TRBV19 and TRBJ2-2, with no clear D. Germline CDR1 reads LNHDA; CDR2 reads SQIVND (reference sequence). CDR3 length equals 13 residues. V was pared by 3 bases and J by 7 bases, with 9 bases between. CDR3 sequence reads: CASSIFVIGELFF. CDR3 DNA: TGTGCCAGTAGTATCTTTGTAATCGGGGAGCTGTTTTTT.

The rearrangement joins TRBV6-1 to TRBJ2-5; 9 nucleotides match TRBD1. V lost 9 bases, J lost 4 bases, and 6 bases stayed unmatched. Germline V gene sequence: CDR1 MNHNS, CDR2 SASEGT. CDR3 length: 13 residues. CDR3 DNA: TGTGCCAGTAACAGGGGGCGAGGAGAGACCCAGTACTTC. Encoded protein: CASNRGRGETQYF.

This chain joins TRBV4-2 and TRBJ2-1; 11 nucleotides line up with TRBD1. This CDR3 is built from 16 residues. The V gene's germline CDR1 is LGHNA and CDR2 YNFKEQ. Trimming at V came to 0 bases and at J to 8 bases, leaving 6 bases not matched to a gene. This chain's CDR3 is CASSQDVGTGGHEQFF. The CDR3, as DNA: TGTGCCAGCAGCCAAGATGTAGGGACAGGGGGGCATGAGCAGTTCTTC.

This clonotype was recorded many times. The chain links TRBV2 to TRBJ1-1; D perhaps matches TRBD1 (5 bases). The CDR3 loop spans 13 amino acids. CDR1 and CDR2 (germline): SNHLY, FYNNEI. The V end was cut by 9 bases, the J end by 1 base, with 12 bases between. In DNA, the CDR3 is TGTGCCAGTCGATGGAGGGGGAACACTGAAGCTTTCTTT. It codes for CASRWRGNTEAFF.

This clonotype was seen many times. The chain joins TRBV24-1 to TRBJ2-3; D gene ambiguous. The CDR3 extends over 13 amino acids. V lost 0 bases, J lost 6 bases, and 6 bases lay in between. Per the germline V gene, CDR1 is KGHDR and CDR2 is SFDVKD. This chain's CDR3 is CATSDLSVDTQYF. The CDR3 coding sequence is TGTGCCACCAGTGATTTGTCGGTCGATACGCAGTATTTT.

In its sample, this clonotype was seen many times. This chain joins TRBV12-3 or TRBV12-4 and TRBJ2-7; D is unresolved. CDR3 length: 15 amino acids. The V and J ends lost 2 bases and 1 base respectively, with 12 bases between them. In DNA, the CDR3 is TGTGCCAGCAGTTTACGCTCAGGCGCGTCCTACGAGCAGTACGTC. Protein product: CASSLRSGASYEQYV.

In this sample, this clonotype turned up many times. The chain uses TRBV5-1 and TRBJ2-3; no reliable D call. Per the germline V gene, CDR1 is SGHRS and CDR2 is YFSETQ. This CDR3 region has 17 residues. V lost 3 bases and J 4 bases, leaving 21 bases between the germline ends. The CDR3 DNA sequence: TGCGCCAGCAGCTCGACGTATACCCGACCCCGGGCAGATACGCAGTATTTT. This codes for CASSSTYTRPRADTQYF.

This clonotype was seen at least ten times. The V call is TRBV20-1, the J call TRBJ2-1, with no clear D. Germline V gene data show CDR1 as DFQATT and CDR2 as SNEGSKA (reference sequence). Trimming stripped 4 bases from V and 0 bases from J, with 13 bases between. The CDR3 sequence is 15 residues long. CDR3 in DNA: TGCAGTGCTAACTCCCCCAGTAGCTCCTACAATGAGCAGTTCTTC. Residues: CSANSPSSSYNEQFF.

The V call is TRBV5-1, the J call TRBJ2-5; 8 bases are a match to TRBD2. CDR1 SGHRS and CDR2 YFSETQ come from the germline V gene. CDR3 length equals 15 residues. The ends lost 1 base at V and 4 bases at J; junction bases unmatched: 6. The CDR3 loop is CASSLRRGGRETQYF. The CDR3, as DNA: TGCGCCAGCAGCTTGCGTCGGGGGGGCCGAGAGACCCAGTACTTC.

This clonotype occurred many times. This sequence joins TRBV9 and TRBJ1-5, with D perhaps TRBD1 (5 bases). The CDR3 runs to 15 residues. Germline values: CDR1 SGDLS, CDR2 YYNGEE. Deletions cut 1 base from V and 2 bases from J, with 10 bases between. CDR3 loop: CASSVTAGRNQPQHF. For the CDR3, the DNA is TGTGCCAGCAGCGTAACAGCAGGGCGCAATCAGCCCCAGCATTTT.

This clonotype was seen repeatedly, ten times or more. The rearrangement uses TRBV6-5 and TRBJ2-2; TRBD2 is a possible D gene (6 bases). The ends were cut back, 7 bases at V and 6 bases at J, with 12 bases in the middle. The CDR3 loop spans 13 amino acids. Germline values: CDR1 MNHEY, CDR2 SVGAGI. In nucleotides, the CDR3 is TGTGCCAGCACCTACGGGAGTCCCGGGGAGCTGTTTTTT. It yields the protein CASTYGSPGELFF.

This clonotype was recorded at least ten times. The J gene is TRBJ2-5, the V gene TRBV18; D unresolved. Germline CDR1 is KGHSH and CDR2 is LQKENI. CDR3 length: 14 amino acids. The V end was cut by 0 bases, the J end by 5 bases, with 10 bases between. The CDR3 region has the DNA TGTGCCAGCTCACCACCGATCAGTCGGGAGACCCAGTACTTC. Protein product: CASSPPISRETQYF. The variable domain in full, completed from reference TRBV18 and TRBJ2-5, reads NAGVMQNPRHLVRRRGQEARLRCSPMKGHSHVYWYRQLPEEGLKFMVYLQKENIIDESGMPKERFSAEFPKEGPSILRIQQVVRGDSAAYFCASSPPISRETQYFGPGTRLLVL.